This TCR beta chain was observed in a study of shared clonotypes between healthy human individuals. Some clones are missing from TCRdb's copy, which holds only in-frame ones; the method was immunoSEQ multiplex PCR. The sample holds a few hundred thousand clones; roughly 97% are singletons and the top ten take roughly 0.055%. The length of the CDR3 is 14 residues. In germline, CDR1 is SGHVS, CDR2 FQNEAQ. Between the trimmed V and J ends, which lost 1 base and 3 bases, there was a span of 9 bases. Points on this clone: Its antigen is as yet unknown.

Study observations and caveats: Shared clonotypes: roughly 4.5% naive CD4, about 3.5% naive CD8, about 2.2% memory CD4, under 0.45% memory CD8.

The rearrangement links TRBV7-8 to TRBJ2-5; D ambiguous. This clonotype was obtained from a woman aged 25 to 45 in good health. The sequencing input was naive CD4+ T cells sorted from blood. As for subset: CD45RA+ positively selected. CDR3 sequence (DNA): TGTGCCAGCAGCTTAGAAAGAAGAAAAGAGACCCAGTACTTC. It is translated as CASSLERRKETQYF.